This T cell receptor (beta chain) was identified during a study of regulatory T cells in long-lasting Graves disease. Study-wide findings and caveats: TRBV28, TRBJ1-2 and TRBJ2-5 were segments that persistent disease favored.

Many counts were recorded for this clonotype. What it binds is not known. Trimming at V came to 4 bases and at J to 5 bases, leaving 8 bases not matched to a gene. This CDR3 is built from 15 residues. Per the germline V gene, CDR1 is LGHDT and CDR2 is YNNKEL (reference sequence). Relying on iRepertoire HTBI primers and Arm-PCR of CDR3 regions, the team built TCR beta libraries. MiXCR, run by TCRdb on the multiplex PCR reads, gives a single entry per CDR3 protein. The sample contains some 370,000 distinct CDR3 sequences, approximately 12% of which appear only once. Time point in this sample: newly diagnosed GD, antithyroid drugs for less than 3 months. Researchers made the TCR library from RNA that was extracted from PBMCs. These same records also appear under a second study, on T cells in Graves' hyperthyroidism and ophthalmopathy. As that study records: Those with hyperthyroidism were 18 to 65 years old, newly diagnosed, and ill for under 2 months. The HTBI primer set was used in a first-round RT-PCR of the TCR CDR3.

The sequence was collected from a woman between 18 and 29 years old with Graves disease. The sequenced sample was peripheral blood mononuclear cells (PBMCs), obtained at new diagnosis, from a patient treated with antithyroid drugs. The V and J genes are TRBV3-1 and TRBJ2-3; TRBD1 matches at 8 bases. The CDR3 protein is CASSPKDRAGDTQYF. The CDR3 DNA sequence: TGTGCCAGCAGCCCAAAGGACAGGGCCGGAGATACGCAGTATTTT.